In this sample, the clone carrying this TCR beta chain turned up a few times. This sample is drawn from a study of blood T cell repertoires in COVID-19. Looking at the study overall: Material from acute and convalescent COVID-19 was sourced from the United States, Italy and Spain. The cDNA or gDNA used as material had been derived from T cells, B-cell-depleted T cells, or PBMCs.

In the original analysis: Amplification of reference gene primers was used by the study to estimate nucleated cell counts. Method: immunoSEQ multiplex PCR; TCRdb's copy keeps in-frame clones and lacks some. V, J and clone size derive from that table, while D and trimming were established from the DNA sequence. This repertoire shows 20,000 to 30,000 clones, roughly nine tenths found once; its top ten account for 9% to 10%. The source of this sequence is an older man with acute or convalescent COVID-19. Sequenced sample: peripheral blood.

CDR3 loop: CAWSAGLAGADTQYF. The CDR3 coding sequence is TGTGCCTGGAGCGCCGGACTAGCGGGGGCTGATACGCAGTATTTT. The chain couples TRBV30 to TRBJ2-3; 13 bases align to TRBD2. V lost 3 bases to trimming and J lost 6 bases; unmatched junction nucleotides: 6. CDR3 length: 15 residues. Per germline, CDR1 GTSNPN and CDR2 SVGIG (reference sequence).